Each of the 5 T cell receptor beta chains below was sequenced from the same sample in a study of blood T cell repertoires in COVID-19. Generated by immunoSEQ multiplex PCR, the TCRdb table keeps only in-frame clones and is missing some. The sample has fewer than 65,000 clones, approximately 85% seen once. The sample taken for sequencing was peripheral blood. The receptor source for this set is a human donor in a cohort sampled during active COVID-19.

This clone has a single count. The chain recombines TRBV7-2 with TRBJ2-6; 8 bases line up with TRBD1. This CDR3 is built from 17 residues. Germline CDR1 SGHTA, CDR2 FQGNSA. J lost 0 bases, V lost 3 bases, and 4 bases had no gene match. CDR3 amino acids: CASSLGTGHSGANVLTF. The CDR3 coding sequence is TGTGCCAGCAGCTTGGGGACAGGCCACTCTGGGGCCAACGTCCTGACTTTC.

The chain has TRBV15 and TRBJ2-5; D may be TRBD2 (5 bases). The germline V gene has CDR1 LNHNV and CDR2 YYDKDF (reference sequence). CDR3 length: 13 amino acids. The V end lost 5 bases, the J end lost 1 base, and 8 bases lay between the germline ends. The DNA of the CDR3 is TGTGCCACCAGCGAACTAGGCCAAGAGACCCAGTACTTC. Translating it yields CATSELGQETQYF.

J is TRBJ1-2 and V is TRBV5-6; 10 nucleotides align to TRBD1. J gave up 10 bases and V 2 bases, and 11 bases lay outside the gene matches. Germline V gene lookup returns CDR1 SGHDT and CDR2 YYEEEE. This CDR3 has 15 amino acids. CDR3 bases: TGTGCCAGCAGCTTAATCGCGACAGGGGGCGGTTCCTACACCTTC. It is translated as CASSLIATGGGSYTF.

The chain carries TRBV7-9 and TRBJ1-1; TRBD1 might be the D (6 bases). Germline CDR1 SEHNR, CDR2 FQNEAQ (reference sequence). CDR3 length: 14 amino acids. Deletions cut 5 bases from V and 4 bases from J, with 14 bases between. The chain's CDR3 is CASSHSGVGTEAFF. The DNA for the CDR3 is TGTGCCAGCAGCCATTCAGGGGTAGGCACTGAAGCTTTCTTT.

The chain uses TRBV5-5 and TRBJ1-5; unclear D gene. V was clipped by 2 bases and J by 9 bases, with 12 bases between them. Per the germline V gene, CDR1 is SGHKS and CDR2 is YYEKEE (reference sequence). CDR3 length equals 13 residues. In DNA, the CDR3 is TGTGCCAGCAGCTTAGAGGGCGGTTTGCCCCAGCATTTT. As protein: CASSLEGGLPQHF.